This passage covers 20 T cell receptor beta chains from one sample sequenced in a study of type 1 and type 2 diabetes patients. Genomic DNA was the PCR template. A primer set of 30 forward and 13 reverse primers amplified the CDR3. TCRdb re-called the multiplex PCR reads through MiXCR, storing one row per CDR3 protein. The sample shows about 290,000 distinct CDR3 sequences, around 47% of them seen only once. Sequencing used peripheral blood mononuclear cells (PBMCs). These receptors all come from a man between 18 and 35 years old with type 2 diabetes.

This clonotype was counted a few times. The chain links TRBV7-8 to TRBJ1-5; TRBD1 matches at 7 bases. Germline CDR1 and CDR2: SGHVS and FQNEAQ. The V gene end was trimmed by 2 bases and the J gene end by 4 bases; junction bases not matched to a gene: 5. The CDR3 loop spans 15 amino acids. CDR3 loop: CASSLMSGGNQPQHF. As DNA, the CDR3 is TGTGCCAGCAGCTTAATGTCAGGGGGTAATCAGCCCCAGCATTTT.

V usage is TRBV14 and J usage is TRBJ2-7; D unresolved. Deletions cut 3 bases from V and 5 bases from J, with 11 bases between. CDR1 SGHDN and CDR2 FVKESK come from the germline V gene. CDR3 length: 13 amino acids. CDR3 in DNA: TGTGCCAGCAGCCAGTACAGCATAGACGAGCAGTACTTC. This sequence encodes CASSQYSIDEQYF.

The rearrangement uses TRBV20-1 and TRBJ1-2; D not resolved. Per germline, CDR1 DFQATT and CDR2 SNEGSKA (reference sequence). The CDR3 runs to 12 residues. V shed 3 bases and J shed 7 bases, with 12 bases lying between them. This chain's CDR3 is CSARDREPGYTF. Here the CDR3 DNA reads TGCAGTGCTAGGGACCGAGAGCCTGGCTACACCTTC.

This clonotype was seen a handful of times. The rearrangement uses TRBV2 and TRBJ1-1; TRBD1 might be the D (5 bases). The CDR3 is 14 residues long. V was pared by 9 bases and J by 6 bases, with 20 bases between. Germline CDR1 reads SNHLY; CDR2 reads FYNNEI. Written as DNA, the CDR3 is TGTGCCAGGGGGGGAGGGTCTCTCCTAGCTGAAGCTTTCTTT. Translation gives CARGGGSLLAEAFF.

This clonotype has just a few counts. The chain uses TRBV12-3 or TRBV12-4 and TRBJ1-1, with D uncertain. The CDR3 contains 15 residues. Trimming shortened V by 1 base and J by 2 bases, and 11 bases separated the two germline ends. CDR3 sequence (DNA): TGTGCCAGCAGTTTAGGACGGGGTCGAAACACTGAAGCTTTCTTT. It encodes CASSLGRGRNTEAFF.

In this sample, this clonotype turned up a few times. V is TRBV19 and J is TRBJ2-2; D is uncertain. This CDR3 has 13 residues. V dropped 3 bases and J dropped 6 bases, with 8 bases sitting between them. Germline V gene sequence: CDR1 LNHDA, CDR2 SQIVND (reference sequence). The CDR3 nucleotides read TGTGCCAGTAGTATCGGACCACCCGGGGAGCTGTTTTTT. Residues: CASSIGPPGELFF.

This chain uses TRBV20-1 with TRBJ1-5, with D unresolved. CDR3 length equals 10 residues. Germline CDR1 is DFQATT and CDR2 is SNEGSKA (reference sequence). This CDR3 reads CRMAGQPQHF. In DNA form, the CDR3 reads TGCAGGATGGCGGGTCAGCCCCAGCATTTT.

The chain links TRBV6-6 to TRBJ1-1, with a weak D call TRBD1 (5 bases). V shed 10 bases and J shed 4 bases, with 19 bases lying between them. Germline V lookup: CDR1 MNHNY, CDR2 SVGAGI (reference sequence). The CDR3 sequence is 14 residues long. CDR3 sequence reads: CATGVGRASTEAFF. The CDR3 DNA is TGTGCCACCGGGGTTGGCAGGGCGAGCACTGAAGCTTTCTTT.

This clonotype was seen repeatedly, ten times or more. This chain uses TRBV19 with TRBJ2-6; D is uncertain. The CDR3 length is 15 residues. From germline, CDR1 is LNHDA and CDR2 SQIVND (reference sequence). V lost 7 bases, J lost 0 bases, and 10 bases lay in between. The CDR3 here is CASTSLASGANVLTF. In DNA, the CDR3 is TGTGCCAGTACCTCTTTGGCCTCTGGGGCCAACGTCCTGACTTTC.

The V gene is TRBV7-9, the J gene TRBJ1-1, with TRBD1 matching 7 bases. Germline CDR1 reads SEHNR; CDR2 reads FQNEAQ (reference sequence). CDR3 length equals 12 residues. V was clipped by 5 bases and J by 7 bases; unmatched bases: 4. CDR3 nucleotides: TGTGCCAGCAGCATAAGGACAGGTGAAGCTTTCTTT. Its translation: CASSIRTGEAFF.

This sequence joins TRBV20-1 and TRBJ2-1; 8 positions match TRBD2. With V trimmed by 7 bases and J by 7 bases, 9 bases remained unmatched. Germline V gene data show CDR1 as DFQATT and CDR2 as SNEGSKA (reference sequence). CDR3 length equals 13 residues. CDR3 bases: TGCAGTGTCAATAGCGGGAACTCTAATGAGCAGTTCTTC. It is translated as CSVNSGNSNEQFF.

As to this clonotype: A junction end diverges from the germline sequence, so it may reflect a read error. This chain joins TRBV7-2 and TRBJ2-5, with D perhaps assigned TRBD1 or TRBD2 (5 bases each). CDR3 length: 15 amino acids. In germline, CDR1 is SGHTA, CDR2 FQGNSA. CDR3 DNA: TGTGCCAGCAGCTTAGCGCTTAGCATTCAGGGACCGAGCGACTTC. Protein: CASSLALSIQGPSDF.

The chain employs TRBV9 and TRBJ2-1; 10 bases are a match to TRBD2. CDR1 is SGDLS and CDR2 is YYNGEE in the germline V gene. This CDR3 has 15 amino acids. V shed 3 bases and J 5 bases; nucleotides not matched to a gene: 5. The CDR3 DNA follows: TGTGCCAGCAGCGGGACTAGCGGAATCCACAATGAGCAGTTCTTC. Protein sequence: CASSGTSGIHNEQFF. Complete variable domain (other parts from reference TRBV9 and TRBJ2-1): DSGVTQTPKHLITATGQRVTLRCSPRSGDLSVYWYQQSLDQGLQFLIQYYNGEERAKGNILERFSAQQFPDLHSELNLSSLELGDSALYFCASSGTSGIHNEQFFGPGTRLTVL.

CDR3 in DNA: TGTGCCAGCTGTATTACTTTACAAGAGACCCAGTACTTC. Its protein product is CASCITLQETQYF. This chain uses TRBV7-3 with TRBJ2-5; D unclear. Germline loops: CDR1 SGHTA, CDR2 FQGTGA. CDR3 length: 13 residues. With 8 bases removed from V and 2 bases from J, the gap between germline ends came to 12 bases.

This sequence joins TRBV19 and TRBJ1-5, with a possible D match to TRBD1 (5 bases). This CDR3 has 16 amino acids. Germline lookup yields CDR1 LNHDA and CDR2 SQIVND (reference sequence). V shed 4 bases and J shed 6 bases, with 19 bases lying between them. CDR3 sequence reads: CASSTSDSGRSQPQHF. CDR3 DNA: TGTGCCAGTAGTACCTCAGACAGCGGGAGGAGTCAGCCCCAGCATTTT.

For the CDR3, the DNA is TGTGCCAGCAGCTTAGTGGGAGGGAGCTCCTACAATGAGCAGTTCTTC. This encodes CASSLVGGSSYNEQFF. J is TRBJ2-1 and V is TRBV7-8, with 7 bases matching TRBD2. The CDR3 loop spans 16 amino acids. Germline loops: CDR1 SGHVS, CDR2 FQNEAQ. V trimming: 1 base; J trimming: 0 bases; junction bases outside the gene matches: 3. Complete variable domain (other parts from reference TRBV7-8 and TRBJ2-1): GAGVSQSPRYKVAKRGQDVALRCDPISGHVSLFWYQQALGQGPEFLTYFQNEAQLDKSGLPSDRFFAERPEGSVSTLKIQRTQQEDSAVYLCASSLVGGSSYNEQFFGPGTRLTVL.

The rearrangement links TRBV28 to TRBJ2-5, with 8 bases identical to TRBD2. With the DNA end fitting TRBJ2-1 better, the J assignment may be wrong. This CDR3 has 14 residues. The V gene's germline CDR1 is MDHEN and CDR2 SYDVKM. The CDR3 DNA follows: TGTGCCAGCAGTGAAGCGGGAGCTACAAATGAGCAGTTCTTC. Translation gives CASSEAGATNEQFF.

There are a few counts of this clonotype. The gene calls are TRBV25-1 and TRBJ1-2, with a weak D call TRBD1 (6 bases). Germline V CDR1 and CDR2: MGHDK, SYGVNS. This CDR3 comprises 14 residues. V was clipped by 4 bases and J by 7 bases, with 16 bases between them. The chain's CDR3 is CASSGQTQGSGYTF. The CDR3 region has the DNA TGTGCCAGCAGTGGCCAGACACAGGGATCTGGCTACACCTTC.

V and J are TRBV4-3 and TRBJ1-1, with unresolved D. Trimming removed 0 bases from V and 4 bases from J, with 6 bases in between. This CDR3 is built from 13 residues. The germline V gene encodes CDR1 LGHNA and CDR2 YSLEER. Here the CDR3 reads CASSQDWSTEAFF. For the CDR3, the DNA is TGCGCCAGCAGCCAAGATTGGAGCACTGAAGCTTTCTTT.

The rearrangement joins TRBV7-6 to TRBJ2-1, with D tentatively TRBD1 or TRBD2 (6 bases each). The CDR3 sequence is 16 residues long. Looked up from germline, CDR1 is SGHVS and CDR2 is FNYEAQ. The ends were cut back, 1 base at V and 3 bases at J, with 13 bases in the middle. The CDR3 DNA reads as TGTGCCAGCAGCTTAGTTACGGGGGCCCACTACAATGAGCAGTTCTTC. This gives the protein CASSLVTGAHYNEQFF.